The clone carrying this T cell receptor beta chain appeared a single time. As yet, its antigen is unknown. Trimming stripped 6 bases from V and 3 bases from J, with 17 bases between. The germline V gene has CDR1 MNHNY and CDR2 SVGAGI (reference sequence). This CDR3 comprises 15 residues. The data derive from a study of OX40 agonist ivuxolimab in advanced cancers. Study information: The diagnoses of dose-escalation patients were hepatocellular carcinoma, melanoma, renal cell or head and neck cancer. The study, taken as a whole, reports: Several nonresponders also turned out to have low normalized T-cell clonal expansion. At 0.1 to 3.0 mg/kg, CD4+ and CD8+ blood T cells expanded clonally by week 6. Researchers report that CD8+ T cells had, on average, more expanded clones than CD4+.

The data were produced by immunoSEQ multiplex PCR, yet TCRdb's version contains in-frame clones alone and is incomplete. The profile covers 150,000 to 190,000 clones, with 85% to 95% appearing a single time and approximately 0.3% taken by the ten largest. The source was CD4+ or CD8+ T cells sorted from blood, collected in a trial of the OX40 agonist ivuxolimab. The V call is TRBV6-6, the J call TRBJ1-1; TRBD1 is a possible D gene (6 bases). This TCR was sampled from an adult with an advanced solid tumor such as melanoma, head and neck, liver or kidney cancer. As DNA, the CDR3 is TGTGCCAGCAGCCCGGGCCCTAGGGGGGACACTGAAGCTTTCTTT. This codes for CASSPGPRGDTEAFF.